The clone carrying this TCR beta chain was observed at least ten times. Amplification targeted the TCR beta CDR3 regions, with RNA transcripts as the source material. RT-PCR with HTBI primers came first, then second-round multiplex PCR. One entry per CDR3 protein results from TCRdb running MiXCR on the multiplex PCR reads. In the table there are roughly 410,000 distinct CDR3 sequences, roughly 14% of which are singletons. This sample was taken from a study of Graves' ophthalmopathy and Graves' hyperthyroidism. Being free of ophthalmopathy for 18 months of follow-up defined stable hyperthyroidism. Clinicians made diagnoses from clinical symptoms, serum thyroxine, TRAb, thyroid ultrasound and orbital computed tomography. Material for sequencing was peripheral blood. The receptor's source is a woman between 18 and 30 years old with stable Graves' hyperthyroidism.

The CDR3 region has the DNA TGTGCCAGCAGCCCACAAGGACAGATGAACACTGAAGCTTTCTTT. Residues: CASSPQGQMNTEAFF. This rearrangement joins TRBV7-8 to TRBJ1-1; D perhaps matches TRBD1 (6 bases). The CDR3 is 15 residues long. CDR1 SGHVS and CDR2 FQNEAQ come from the germline V gene. V was cut by 5 bases and J by 0 bases, with 13 bases left in between.